The 12 T cell receptor beta chains listed next were all sequenced from one sample in a study of cytomegalovirus exposure and HLA in healthy donors. Produced via immunoSEQ multiplex PCR; TCRdb's table is partial and in-frame only. The sample yields about 150,000 clones, 85% to 90% seen once. Source material: PBMCs. Source of these receptors: a woman aged 18-29 years in good health and CMV-seropositive.

The chain combines TRBV29-1 with TRBJ2-3, with 8 positions matching TRBD2. The junction had 3 bases not matched to a gene; V was cut back by 0 bases and J by 4 bases. Germline lookup yields CDR1 SQVTM and CDR2 ANQGSEA. This CDR3 contains 14 residues. The CDR3 here is CSVEDGTRSDTQYF. The CDR3 DNA sequence: TGCAGCGTTGAAGATGGGACTAGGTCAGATACGCAGTATTTT.

The CDR3 spells CASSLVPTANYGYTF. CDR3 in DNA: TGTGCCAGCAGCTTGGTACCGACTGCTAACTATGGCTACACCTTC. The rearrangement joins TRBV5-8 to TRBJ1-2; D is ambiguous. The CDR3 contains 15 residues. V was trimmed by 0 bases and J by 0 bases, leaving 9 bases between them. Germline lookup yields CDR1 SGHTS and CDR2 YDEGEE.

The gene calls are TRBV9 and TRBJ2-5; D not certain. V dropped 0 bases and J dropped 5 bases, with 11 bases sitting between them. CDR1 SGDLS and CDR2 YYNGEE come from the germline V gene. The CDR3 consists of 14 residues. This chain's CDR3 is CASSVALLGETQYF. CDR3 nucleotide sequence: TGTGCCAGCAGCGTAGCCCTCCTCGGGGAGACCCAGTACTTC.

The CDR3 nucleotides are TGTGCCAGCAGTTACTCCGGGAACCAAGATACGCAGTATTTT. This translates into CASSYSGNQDTQYF. This chain connects TRBV6-5 to TRBJ2-3; TRBD2 might be the D (5 bases). The germline gives CDR1 MNHEY, CDR2 SVGAGI. This CDR3 is built from 14 residues. V lost 0 bases to trimming and J lost 5 bases, with 9 bases between them.

This clone has a single count. This same CDR3 is encoded by further DNA sequences in the sample. J is TRBJ2-5 and V is TRBV29-1; unclear D gene. CDR1 and CDR2 (germline): SQVTM, ANQGSEA. Trimming shortened V by 4 bases and J by 2 bases, and 5 bases separated the two germline ends. The CDR3 length is 11 residues. The CDR3 reads CSVVSQETQYF. As DNA, the CDR3 is TGCAGCGTTGTCAGTCAAGAGACCCAGTACTTC.

The chain has TRBV7-8 and TRBJ2-1, with TRBD2 matching 9 bases. This CDR3 is built from 15 residues. V shed 2 bases, J shed 4 bases, and the junction held 3 bases outside the gene matches. Germline-derived CDR1 and CDR2 are SGHVS and FQNEAQ. The CDR3 DNA sequence: TGTGCCAGCAGCTTACAACTAGCGGGTTACAATGAGCAGTTCTTC. This translates into CASSLQLAGYNEQFF.

The gene calls are TRBV10-3 and TRBJ1-1; 7 positions agree with TRBD1. The CDR3 extends over 14 amino acids. V shed 1 base and J 1 base; nucleotides not matched to a gene: 0. Germline CDR1 is ENHRY and CDR2 is SYGVKD. CDR3 in amino acids: CAISEWDRNTEAFF. CDR3 DNA: TGTGCCATCAGTGAGTGGGACAGGAACACTGAAGCTTTCTTT.

This clone has a single count. This sequence joins TRBV6-6 and TRBJ2-7, with D tentatively TRBD1 (6 bases). Trimming cost V 6 bases and J 6 bases, with 12 bases left between them. CDR1 and CDR2 from the germline V gene are MNHNY and SVGAGI (reference sequence). The CDR3 runs to 12 residues. CDR3 sequence reads: CASRPTGTEQYF. As DNA, the CDR3 is TGTGCCAGCAGGCCCACAGGGACCGAGCAGTACTTC.

V usage is TRBV19 and J usage is TRBJ1-1; 8 bases match TRBD1. V trimming: 7 bases; J trimming: 0 bases; junction bases outside the gene matches: 7. Germline CDR1 reads LNHDA; CDR2 reads SQIVND (reference sequence). This CDR3 comprises 15 residues. The CDR3 region has the DNA TGTGCCAGTACCCATCAGGGGGCTTTGAACACTGAAGCTTTCTTT. This translates into CASTHQGALNTEAFF.

The J gene is TRBJ1-2, the V gene TRBV4-3, with D unclear. Trimming removed 4 bases at V and 1 base at J, with 7 bases between. The CDR3 sequence is 13 residues long. Germline assignment: CDR1 LGHNA and CDR2 YSLEER. As DNA, the CDR3 is TGCGCCAGCAGCCCCAGTATTAACTATGGCTACACCTTC. This gives the protein CASSPSINYGYTF.

This clone was seen a single time. The V call is TRBV11-3, the J call TRBJ2-5, with 8 bases that match TRBD1. Per the germline V gene, CDR1 is SGHNT and CDR2 is YENEEA. Trimming cost V 6 bases and J 3 bases; bases outside gene matches: 9. This CDR3 is 15 amino acids long. For the CDR3, the DNA is TGTGCCAGCAGAGAGGCGACAGGGGCCGAAGAGACCCAGTACTTC. It is translated as CASREATGAEETQYF.

The chain recombines TRBV15 with TRBJ2-2; 7 bases fit TRBD1. The V segment lost 3 bases and the J segment 3 bases; nucleotides outside the gene matches: 10. This CDR3 is built from 17 residues. The V gene's germline CDR1 is LNHNV and CDR2 YYDKDF (reference sequence). The CDR3 here is CATSSPRQGGYTGELFF. The CDR3 nucleotides are TGTGCCACCAGCAGCCCACGACAGGGTGGGTACACCGGGGAGCTGTTTTTT.